This T cell receptor (beta chain) was sequenced for a study of beta chain features in type 1 diabetes. Study-level information: Researchers looked at approximately 100,000,000 sorted cells across all samples.

The CDR3 extends over 11 amino acids. CDR1 GTSNPN and CDR2 SVGIG come from the germline V gene (reference sequence). V lost 8 bases and J lost 7, with 13 bases in between. Turning to this clone: Antigen specificity is unknown.

As every portion of the isolated RNA was reverse transcribed, the sequencing read expressed TCRB transcripts. Using immunoSEQ multiplex PCR, the repertoire was profiled, and TCRdb retains in-frame clones only, with some absent. Here the sample spans about half a million clones, 9.5% to 12% being singletons. There was one heparinised blood draw per donor, averaging roughly 100 mL. Overall study results and limits: TCRB CDR3s from Type 1 diabetes patients were moderately but significantly shorter in all four CD4+ subsets.

The chain combines TRBV30 with TRBJ2-3; no clear D gene. The sequence was collected from a woman younger than 30 in good health. The sequencing sample was made of naive CD4+ T cells from blood. The CDR3 reads CALLAANTQYF. The CDR3, as DNA: TGTGCCCTCCTGGCAGCTAATACGCAGTATTTT.